A single sample is the source of the 2 T cell receptor beta chains below, sequenced in a study of blood T cell repertoires in COVID-19. The data were produced by immunoSEQ multiplex PCR, yet TCRdb's version contains in-frame clones alone and is incomplete. Of about 380,000 clones in the sample, roughly 89% were seen once. Sequencing input: peripheral blood. Receptors were obtained from a man between 18 and 35 years old with active or convalescent COVID-19.

J is TRBJ1-2 and V is TRBV4-3; 8 bases are shared with TRBD1. J was trimmed by 3 bases and V by 1 base; bases with no gene match: 1. The CDR3 spans 14 residues. The germline CDR1 and CDR2 sequences are LGHNA and YSLEER. As DNA, the CDR3 is TGCGCCAGCAGCCAAGCGACAGGGGACTATGGCTACACCTTC. It codes for CASSQATGDYGYTF.

The V and J genes are TRBV5-6 and TRBJ2-5, with D perhaps matching TRBD2 (5 bases). The V and J ends lost 10 bases and 2 bases respectively, with 15 bases between them. This CDR3 spans 13 amino acids. From germline, CDR1 is SGHDT and CDR2 YYEEEE. The CDR3 nucleotides read TGTGCCGCGAGGGTCTGGGGTCAAGAGACCCAGTACTTC. As protein: CAARVWGQETQYF. Based on the CDR3 plus reference TRBV5-6 and TRBJ2-5, the full variable domain is DAGVTQSPTHLIKTRGQQVTLRCSPKSGHDTVSWYQQALGQGPQFIFQYYEEEERQRGNFPDRFSGHQFPNYSSELNVNALLLGDSALYLCAARVWGQETQYFGPGTRLLVL.